Each of the 32 T cell receptor beta chains below was sequenced from the same sample in a study of technical replicates of blood from several donors. The method was immunoSEQ multiplex PCR; TCRdb's version includes in-frame clones alone and lacks a portion of them. The repertoire has 84,000 or so clones, approximately 97% of them found once; the top ten carry over 0.15%. Sequenced material: T cells isolated from PBMCs. The receptor source for this set is a human donor in good health.

The rearrangement links TRBV28 to TRBJ1-5, with 8 bases fitting TRBD1. V was pared by 3 bases and J by 2 bases, with 15 bases of the junction left unmatched. There are 19 residues in the CDR3. Germline V CDR1 and CDR2: MDHEN, SYDVKM. The CDR3 loop reads CASSFTGGSHIRGNQPQHF. The CDR3 DNA reads as TGTGCCAGCAGTTTTACAGGGGGTTCCCATATTCGGGGCAATCAGCCCCAGCATTTT. Together with reference TRBV28 and TRBJ1-5, the CDR3 gives the full variable domain: DVKVTQSSRYLVKRTGEKVFLECVQDMDHENMFWYRQDPGLGLRLIYFSYDVKMKEKGDIPEGYSVSREKKERFSLILESASTNQTSMYLCASSFTGGSHIRGNQPQHFGDGTRLSIL.

This clone has a single count. The genes are TRBV23-1 and TRBJ2-1, with D possibly TRBD1 on 5 matching bases. TRBV23-1 is designated an ORF whose function remains uncertain. CDR3 size: 16 residues. Trimming removed 0 bases from V and 12 bases from J, with 21 bases in between. CDR3 bases: TGCGCCAGCAGTCAATCTGGGCAGGGATTACGCCTCGCGCAGTTCTTC. Protein product: CASSQSGQGLRLAQFF.

The genes are TRBV28 and TRBJ1-3; D possibly corresponds to TRBD1 (6 bases). Trimming took 2 bases from V and 4 from J, leaving 18 bases between them. This CDR3 spans 17 amino acids. Germline lookup yields CDR1 MDHEN and CDR2 SYDVKM. In DNA, the CDR3 is TGTGCCAGCAGTTTACCCCCAGGGGACCTCTTGGGAAACACCATATATTTT. Its protein is CASSLPPGDLLGNTIYF.

The rearrangement joins TRBV28 to TRBJ2-1; no reliable D call. Germline CDR1 reads MDHEN; CDR2 reads SYDVKM. The CDR3 is 14 residues long. V lost 6 bases, J lost 0 bases, and 9 bases lay in between. The CDR3 spells CASSPPGSYNEQFF. The CDR3 bases are TGTGCCAGCAGCCCCCCCGGCTCCTACAATGAGCAGTTCTTC.

The genes are TRBV6-1 and TRBJ2-3; tentatively, D is TRBD1 (5 bases). The germline V and J ends were trimmed by 4 bases and 1 base, with 12 bases remaining between them. The CDR3 spans 15 residues. From germline, CDR1 is MNHNS and CDR2 SASEGT. CDR3 in amino acids: CASSAQVWGTDTQYF. In nucleotides, the CDR3 is TGTGCCAGCAGTGCACAGGTCTGGGGCACAGATACGCAGTATTTT.

This sequence joins TRBV19 and TRBJ2-4, with a weak D call TRBD1 (6 bases). Germline CDR1 and CDR2: LNHDA and SQIVND (reference sequence). Trimming removed 8 bases at V and 5 bases at J, with 19 bases between. This CDR3 region has 15 residues. The CDR3 loop is CASQESQGGQNIQYF. CDR3 DNA: TGTGCCAGTCAGGAATCACAGGGTGGGCAAAACATTCAGTACTTC.

This clone is a singleton in its sample. V usage is TRBV6-1 and J usage is TRBJ2-7; perhaps TRBD2 as D (6 bases). V was trimmed by 2 bases and J by 2 bases, leaving 19 bases between them. CDR1 and CDR2 (germline): MNHNS, SASEGT. This CDR3 has 17 residues. The CDR3 sequence: CASSEPLPGVVTYEQYF. Here the CDR3 DNA reads TGTGCCAGCAGTGAACCCCTCCCGGGGGTCGTAACCTACGAGCAGTACTTC.

This chain links TRBV2 with TRBJ1-1; D not certain. Germline values: CDR1 SNHLY, CDR2 FYNNEI. CDR3 length equals 13 residues. V was shortened by 4 bases and J by 1 base, with 7 bases between the two germline ends. The CDR3 region is CASSAETNTEAFF. CDR3 in DNA: TGTGCCAGCAGTGCGGAGACGAACACTGAAGCTTTCTTT.

V gene TRBV10-1 combines with J gene TRBJ1-6, with D perhaps TRBD1 (5 bases). The germline V gene encodes CDR1 WNHNN and CDR2 SYGVQD (reference sequence). The CDR3 loop spans 15 amino acids. The V gene lost 0 bases and the J gene lost 6 bases, with 9 bases spanning the gap. CDR3 sequence reads: CASSESGTPNSPLHF. The CDR3 bases are TGCGCCAGCAGTGAGTCAGGGACTCCTAATTCACCCCTCCACTTT.

The chain employs TRBV27 and TRBJ2-7, with 7 nucleotides matching TRBD1. Unmatched junction bases numbered 9, after V lost 5 bases and J lost 5 bases. This CDR3 is built from 14 residues. Germline V lookup: CDR1 MNHEY, CDR2 SMNVEV (reference sequence). CDR3 loop: CASSRQGSIHEQYF. The DNA of the CDR3 is TGTGCCAGCAGTAGACAGGGTAGTATCCACGAGCAGTACTTC.

CDR3 coding DNA: TGTGCCACCAGCAGAGATACGGGACAGATTAACTATGGCTACACCTTC. This codes for CATSRDTGQINYGYTF. This chain links TRBV15 with TRBJ1-2, with 7 bases identical to TRBD1. The J segment lost 1 base and the V segment lost 0 bases, leaving 5 bases of the junction unmatched. Germline V CDR1 and CDR2: LNHNV, YYDKDF (reference sequence). The CDR3 runs to 16 residues.

This rearrangement joins TRBV28 to TRBJ1-5, with D possibly being TRBD1 (6 bases). The CDR3 is made up of 15 amino acids. Deletions cut 4 bases from V and 0 bases from J, with 10 bases between. Germline V gives CDR1 MDHEN, CDR2 SYDVKM. The CDR3 spells CASSSGTYSNQPQHF. CDR3 DNA: TGTGCCAGCAGTTCCGGGACATATAGCAATCAGCCCCAGCATTTT.

J is TRBJ1-1 and V is TRBV7-9, with D maybe TRBD1 (6 bases). V was pared by 4 bases and J by 5 bases, with 20 bases between. The CDR3 extends over 16 amino acids. Germline CDR1 reads SEHNR; CDR2 reads FQNEAQ (reference sequence). The CDR3 nucleotides are TGTGCCAGCAGCTCGATGACAGGCACATTGGAAACTGAAGCTTTCTTT. This sequence encodes CASSSMTGTLETEAFF.

V is TRBV4-2 and J is TRBJ1-2; D remains ambiguous. Germline CDR1 is LGHNA and CDR2 is YNFKEQ. There are 15 residues in the CDR3. V dropped 0 bases and J dropped 4 bases, with 12 bases sitting between them. This chain's CDR3 is CASSQEVTTGYGYTF. The DNA for the CDR3 is TGTGCCAGCAGCCAAGAAGTAACCACGGGCTATGGCTACACCTTC.

The chain uses TRBV7-8 and TRBJ2-7, with TRBD2 identical over 13 bases. The germline CDR1 and CDR2 sequences are SGHVS and FQNEAQ. This CDR3 has 15 residues. The V segment lost 1 base and the J segment 8 bases; nucleotides outside the gene matches: 5. This CDR3 reads CASSLVGTSGDKQYF. The CDR3 DNA reads as TGTGCCAGCAGCTTAGTCGGGACTAGCGGGGACAAGCAGTACTTC.

This chain uses TRBV7-2 with TRBJ1-1, with D possibly matching TRBD1 (6 bases). The germline V and J ends were trimmed by 11 bases and 3 bases, with 22 bases remaining between them. This CDR3 has 15 amino acids. Germline V lookup: CDR1 SGHTA, CDR2 FQGNSA. CDR3 nucleotides: TGTGCCGCCTCCCCGGGGGGCAGGGGCTACACTGAAGCTTTCTTT. Translated, it gives CAASPGGRGYTEAFF.

This chain connects TRBV5-1 to TRBJ1-2, with D perhaps TRBD1 (5 bases). Germline CDR1 SGHRS, CDR2 YFSETQ. This CDR3 is 13 amino acids long. Trimming removed 0 bases at V and 2 bases at J, with 5 bases between. CDR3 residues: CASSLGQNYGYTF. The CDR3 DNA is TGCGCCAGCAGCTTGGGACAGAACTATGGCTACACCTTC. Full variable domain (remainder filled in from reference TRBV5-1 and TRBJ1-2): KAGVTQTPRYLIKTRGQQVTLSCSPISGHRSVSWYQQTPGQGLQFLFEYFSETQRNKGNFPGRFSGRQFSNSRSEMNVSTLELGDSALYLCASSLGQNYGYTFGSGTRLTVV.

The chain couples TRBV5-6 to TRBJ1-6; 8 nucleotides line up with TRBD1. The CDR3 loop spans 15 amino acids. Trimming at V came to 0 bases and at J to 5 bases, leaving 1 base not matched to a gene. Germline values: CDR1 SGHDT, CDR2 YYEEEE. CDR3 bases: TGTGCCAGCAGCTTGGTGGACAGGGATAATTCACCCCTCCACTTT. Its translation: CASSLVDRDNSPLHF.

J is TRBJ2-5 and V is TRBV19, with 8 positions matching TRBD1. Germline values: CDR1 LNHDA, CDR2 SQIVND (reference sequence). The CDR3 length is 13 residues. V trimming: 6 bases; J trimming: 4 bases; junction bases outside the gene matches: 4. The CDR3 sequence is CASRAGGVETQYF. As DNA, the CDR3 is TGTGCCAGTAGGGCAGGGGGCGTAGAGACCCAGTACTTC.

This chain uses TRBV9 with TRBJ2-5; D might be TRBD2 (5 bases). Germline V lookup: CDR1 SGDLS, CDR2 YYNGEE. Between the trimmed V and J ends, which lost 3 bases and 5 bases, there was a span of 17 bases. The CDR3 consists of 15 residues. The CDR3 DNA is TGTGCCAGCAGCGGGGAAGACCGACTATTTGAGACCCAGTACTTC. This codes for CASSGEDRLFETQYF.

The V call is TRBV7-9, the J call TRBJ2-7, with 9 bases matching TRBD2. This CDR3 is built from 16 residues. Germline CDR1 and CDR2: SEHNR and FQNEAQ (reference sequence). J was trimmed by 2 bases and V by 4 bases; bases with no gene match: 9. The CDR3 reads CASSSPPSGATYEQYF. Here the CDR3 DNA reads TGTGCCAGCAGCTCCCCCCCTAGCGGGGCCACCTACGAGCAGTACTTC. Full variable domain (rest looked up from reference TRBV7-9 and TRBJ2-7): DTGVSQNPRHKITKRGQNVTFRCDPISEHNRLYWYRQTLGQGPEFLTYFQNEAQLEKSRLLSDRFSAERPKGSFSTLEIQRTEQGDSAMYLCASSSPPSGATYEQYFGPGTRLTVT.

The V and J genes are TRBV11-2 and TRBJ2-1; 7 nucleotides match TRBD1. Germline loops: CDR1 SGHAT, CDR2 FQNNGV. There are 13 residues in the CDR3. Losses at the gene ends were 3 bases for V and 7 bases for J; bases not matched to a gene: 3. CDR3 in DNA: TGTGCCAGCAGCTTTGGACAGGTGAATGAGCAGTTCTTC. Its protein product is CASSFGQVNEQFF.

Details on this clone: Other nucleotide sequences from this sample produce the same CDR3. This rearrangement joins TRBV7-8 to TRBJ2-7, with a tentative D call TRBD1 (6 bases). Per the germline V gene, CDR1 is SGHVS and CDR2 is FQNEAQ. The CDR3 is made up of 13 amino acids. Trimming pared 1 base from V and 4 bases from J, leaving 8 bases between. CDR3 protein: CASSLGTAYEQYF. In DNA, the CDR3 is TGTGCCAGCAGCTTAGGGACAGCGTACGAGCAGTACTTC.

The chain has TRBV19 and TRBJ2-3, with D possibly TRBD1 on 5 matching bases. The germline gives CDR1 LNHDA, CDR2 SQIVND (reference sequence). V was pared by 4 bases and J by 4 bases, with 12 bases between. The CDR3 is made up of 14 amino acids. CDR3 coding DNA: TGTGCCAGTAGTAATCAGGGATTCGCAGATACGCAGTATTTT. Translation: CASSNQGFADTQYF. Using reference TRBV19 and TRBJ2-3 for the parts outside the CDR3, the full variable domain is DGGITQSPKYLFRKEGQNVTLSCEQNLNHDAMYWYRQDPGQGLRLIYYSQIVNDFQKGDIAEGYSVSREKKESFPLTVTSAQKNPTAFYLCASSNQGFADTQYFGPGTRLTVL.

The genes are TRBV19 and TRBJ2-1; 8 bases fit TRBD2. V dropped 0 bases and J dropped 3; count of bases not matched to a gene: 7. In germline, CDR1 is LNHDA, CDR2 SQIVND (reference sequence). This CDR3 contains 17 residues. The CDR3 region has the DNA TGTGCCAGTAGTATAGATCGATCGGCGGGAGGCTACAATGAGCAGTTCTTC. It codes for CASSIDRSAGGYNEQFF. The whole variable domain, remainder taken from reference TRBV19 and TRBJ2-1, is DGGITQSPKYLFRKEGQNVTLSCEQNLNHDAMYWYRQDPGQGLRLIYYSQIVNDFQKGDIAEGYSVSREKKESFPLTVTSAQKNPTAFYLCASSIDRSAGGYNEQFFGPGTRLTVL.

The CDR3 is CASSPLARSNEQFF. The CDR3, as DNA: TGTGCCAGCAGTCCTCTGGCCCGAAGCAATGAGCAGTTCTTC. V usage is TRBV27 and J usage is TRBJ2-1, with D unclear. Trimming pared 5 bases from V and 6 bases from J, leaving 14 bases between. The CDR3 runs to 14 residues. CDR1 and CDR2 (germline): MNHEY, SMNVEV (reference sequence).

The chain combines TRBV29-1 with TRBJ1-2; a weak D match, TRBD1 (5 bases). With 6 bases removed from V and 8 bases from J, the gap between germline ends came to 16 bases. Germline V gene lookup returns CDR1 SQVTM and CDR2 ANQGSEA. The CDR3 has 12 residues. The CDR3 here is CSVRVRAGGYTF. The DNA of the CDR3 is TGCAGCGTCCGAGTCAGGGCAGGAGGCTACACCTTC.

CDR3 in amino acids: CASSVQATGGDEQFF. The CDR3, as DNA: TGCGCCAGCAGTGTCCAGGCAACAGGGGGCGATGAGCAGTTCTTC. The chain employs TRBV10-2 and TRBJ2-1; 9 bases align to TRBD1. Germline-derived CDR1 and CDR2 are WSHSY and SAAADI. The junction had 9 bases not matched to a gene; V was cut back by 4 bases and J by 8 bases. This CDR3 has 15 residues.

The chain couples TRBV2 to TRBJ2-5; D uncertain. V was pared by 3 bases and J by 6 bases, with 17 bases between. Germline-derived CDR1 and CDR2 are SNHLY and FYNNEI. The CDR3 spans 15 residues. The CDR3 DNA is TGTGCCAGCAGTGAGCGGTCGCGAGAAGGCAAGACCCAGTACTTC. It codes for CASSERSREGKTQYF.

This rearrangement joins TRBV28 to TRBJ2-7; 9 bases are a match to TRBD2. The CDR3 sequence is 15 residues long. The V gene's germline CDR1 is MDHEN and CDR2 SYDVKM. Trimming at V came to 7 bases and at J to 3 bases, leaving 10 bases not matched to a gene. CDR3 nucleotides: TGTGCCAGCACCCCGGGACTAGCTATGGGCTACGAGCAGTACTTC. Amino acid sequence: CASTPGLAMGYEQYF.

This chain connects TRBV27 to TRBJ2-5, with a possible D match to TRBD2 (6 bases). Germline V CDR1 and CDR2: MNHEY, SMNVEV (reference sequence). V was clipped by 2 bases and J by 0 bases, with 13 bases between them. This CDR3 is 16 amino acids long. CDR3 residues: CASSLGGNRYQETQYF. Written as DNA, the CDR3 is TGTGCCAGCAGTTTAGGAGGGAACAGGTACCAAGAGACCCAGTACTTC.

The chain employs TRBV6-5 and TRBJ2-5; 9 positions match TRBD2. The germline V gene encodes CDR1 MNHEY and CDR2 SVGAGI. CDR3 length: 13 amino acids. After removal of 7 bases from V and 5 bases from J, the junction contained 5 bases not matched to a gene. The CDR3 DNA follows: TGTGCCAGCATTAAAACTAGCGGGGAGACCCAGTACTTC. The encoded protein is CASIKTSGETQYF.